These 29 T cell receptor beta chains were all obtained from the same sample, sequenced in a study of T cell responses to AZD1222 COVID-19 vaccine. Clones were read by immunoSEQ multiplex PCR, and TCRdb kept only the in-frame ones, dropping some. The table shows around 140,000 clones, with 90% occurring only once. This material consisted of peripheral blood, taken on day 0 of AZD1222 vaccination. The receptors were sampled from an adult in good health.

The chain employs TRBV7-2 and TRBJ1-1, with 8 nucleotides matching TRBD1. This CDR3 has 14 residues. Trimming cost V 4 bases and J 5 bases; bases outside gene matches: 6. CDR1 is SGHTA, CDR2 FQGNSA, per germline. The CDR3 nucleotides are TGTGCCAGCAGCTACAGGACAGGGAATACTGAAGCTTTCTTT. Translated, it gives CASSYRTGNTEAFF.

This clone appeared once. The V gene is TRBV9, the J gene TRBJ1-5; unclear D gene. Germline CDR1 SGDLS, CDR2 YYNGEE. The length of the CDR3 is 14 residues. Trimming shortened V by 3 bases and J by 5 bases, and 12 bases separated the two germline ends. The CDR3 DNA reads TGTGCCAGCAGCGCCGGAGGACGGGATCAGCCCCAGCATTTT. Translation: CASSAGGRDQPQHF.

This clone was seen just once. The chain employs TRBV5-4 and TRBJ2-3; 11 nucleotides agree with TRBD2. CDR1 and CDR2 from the germline V gene are SGHNT and YYREEE (reference sequence). Germline trimming cut 4 bases from V and 6 bases from J; bases unmatched to any gene: 10. The CDR3 covers 16 residues. The CDR3: CASSPRLAGLGDTQYF. The CDR3 region has the DNA TGTGCCAGCAGCCCCAGACTAGCGGGGCTTGGGGATACGCAGTATTTT.

The chain carries TRBV15 and TRBJ1-2; unclear D gene. The V gene's germline CDR1 is LNHNV and CDR2 YYDKDF (reference sequence). The CDR3 runs to 18 residues. Deletions cut 1 base from V and 0 bases from J, with 18 bases between. The CDR3 loop reads CATSRVTPLDTANYGYTF. Here the CDR3 DNA reads TGTGCCACCAGCAGAGTCACCCCCCTAGACACTGCTAACTATGGCTACACCTTC. Based on the CDR3 plus reference TRBV15 and TRBJ1-2, the full variable domain is DAMVIQNPRYQVTQFGKPVTLSCSQTLNHNVMYWYQQKSSQAPKLLFHYYDKDFNNEADTPDNFQSRRPNTSFCFLDIRSPGLGDTAMYLCATSRVTPLDTANYGYTFGSGTRLTVV.

This sequence joins TRBV27 and TRBJ1-1, with TRBD1 identical over 7 bases. Germline V lookup: CDR1 MNHEY, CDR2 SMNVEV (reference sequence). The CDR3 is made up of 16 amino acids. V gave up 6 bases and J gave up 0 bases; unmatched junction bases: 10. CDR3 coding DNA: TGTGCCAGCAGAGCTCCCCTACAGGGGTTGAACACTGAAGCTTTCTTT. It yields the protein CASRAPLQGLNTEAFF.

The gene calls are TRBV6-2 or TRBV6-3 and TRBJ2-1, with 7 bases fitting TRBD2. This CDR3 has 16 amino acids. V was pared by 4 bases and J by 9 bases, with 15 bases of the junction left unmatched. CDR1 and CDR2 from the germline V gene are MNHEY and SVGEGT. CDR3 sequence: CASSSSGGLAVREQFF. The CDR3 nucleotides read TGTGCCAGCAGTTCCTCCGGAGGGCTAGCGGTTCGTGAGCAGTTCTTC.

The genes are TRBV10-2 and TRBJ1-1; D not certain. This CDR3 comprises 12 residues. V was pared by 4 bases and J by 6 bases, with 9 bases between. CDR1 is WSHSY and CDR2 is SAAADI in the germline V gene. CDR3 region: CASSGASSEAFF. The CDR3 bases are TGCGCCAGCAGTGGGGCCTCCTCTGAAGCTTTCTTT.

This sequence joins TRBV29-1 and TRBJ2-7, with 10 bases fitting TRBD1. Germline values: CDR1 SQVTM, CDR2 ANQGSEA. There are 14 residues in the CDR3. Trimming cost V 7 bases and J 3 bases; bases outside gene matches: 9. In DNA form, the CDR3 reads TGCAGCGGTAGCCGGGACAGGGGAGGCTACGAGCAGTACTTC. Translated, it gives CSGSRDRGGYEQYF.

The chain couples TRBV19 to TRBJ1-6; 7 bases map to TRBD1. Per the germline V gene, CDR1 is LNHDA and CDR2 is SQIVND (reference sequence). This CDR3 has 17 residues. The V segment lost 5 bases and the J segment 7 bases; nucleotides outside the gene matches: 14. The CDR3 loop reads CASSPSGGLVKNSPLHF. The CDR3 region has the DNA TGTGCCAGTAGTCCCTCAGGGGGACTAGTGAAGAATTCACCCCTCCACTTT. The variable domain in full, with the rest retrieved from reference TRBV19 and TRBJ1-6, is DGGITQSPKYLFRKEGQNVTLSCEQNLNHDAMYWYRQDPGQGLRLIYYSQIVNDFQKGDIAEGYSVSREKKESFPLTVTSAQKNPTAFYLCASSPSGGLVKNSPLHFGNGTRLTVT.

Comment on this clone: At one of its ends the junction is not consistent with the germline gene, which may arise from a read error. Here the CDR3 reads CASSRRTSGISEQYF. The CDR3 region has the DNA TGTGCTAGCAGCCGTCGGACTAGCGGGATAAGCGAGCAGTACTTC. The chain employs TRBV7-7 and TRBJ2-7; 12 bases fit TRBD2. CDR3 length: 15 residues. CDR1 is SSHAT, CDR2 FNYEAQ, per germline (reference sequence). The full variable domain, with the rest looked up from reference TRBV7-7 and TRBJ2-7, is GAGVSQSPRYKVTKRGQDVTLRCDPISSHATLYWYQQALGQGPEFLTYFNYEAQPDKSGLPSDRFSAERPEGSISTLTIQRTEQRDSAMYRCASSRRTSGISEQYFGPGTRLTVT.

The CDR3 here is CASRGGQGERQPQHF. The CDR3 DNA is TGTGCCAGCAGGGGGGGACAGGGGGAACGGCAGCCCCAGCATTTT. V usage is TRBV6-5 and J usage is TRBJ1-5; 11 bases map to TRBD1. Germline V gives CDR1 MNHEY, CDR2 SVGAGI. Losses at the gene ends were 6 bases for V and 7 bases for J; bases not matched to a gene: 8. This CDR3 has 15 amino acids.

The V gene is TRBV21-1, the J gene TRBJ1-3. TRBV21-1 is a listed pseudogene. This CDR3 is 14 amino acids long. CDR3 nucleotides: TGTGCCAGCAGCAAATCCGCCGGGGGAAACACCATATATTTT. It yields the protein CASSKSAGGNTIYF.

The V gene is TRBV11-1, the J gene TRBJ1-5, with D uncertain. Trimming cost V 1 base and J 7 bases, with 8 bases left between them. CDR3 size: 13 residues. Germline loops: CDR1 SGHAT, CDR2 FQDESV (reference sequence). CDR3 region: CASSLGGGQPQHF. The CDR3 DNA reads as TGTGCCAGCAGCTTAGGTGGTGGGCAGCCCCAGCATTTT.

The rearrangement uses TRBV7-2 and TRBJ1-3; unclear D gene. V lost 2 bases and J 0 bases, leaving 2 bases between the germline ends. In germline, CDR1 is SGHTA, CDR2 FQGNSA. The CDR3 contains 13 residues. CDR3 sequence reads: CASSLHSGNTIYF. Here the CDR3 DNA reads TGTGCCAGCAGCTTACACTCTGGAAACACCATATATTTT.

This clone was seen just once. This rearrangement joins TRBV3-1 (or the pseudogene TRBV3-2) to TRBJ1-2, with TRBD1 identical over 9 bases. CDR1 is LGHDT, CDR2 YNNKEL, per germline (reference sequence). The CDR3 extends over 14 amino acids. V was clipped by 5 bases and J by 6 bases; unmatched bases: 7. The DNA for the CDR3 is TGTGCCAGCAGCTACTATAGGACAGGGGATGGCTACACCTTC. Amino acids: CASSYYRTGDGYTF.

The genes are TRBV6-1 and TRBJ2-5; D may be TRBD1 or TRBD2 (5 bases each). The ends were cut back, 3 bases at V and 2 bases at J, with 16 bases in the middle. CDR3 length: 16 residues. Germline lookup yields CDR1 MNHNS and CDR2 SASEGT. CDR3 loop: CASSDWAPGRQETQYF. In DNA form, the CDR3 reads TGTGCCAGCAGTGATTGGGCACCGGGACGTCAAGAGACCCAGTACTTC.

The V and J genes are TRBV28 and TRBJ1-3, with 9 bases aligning to TRBD1. Germline assignment: CDR1 MDHEN and CDR2 SYDVKM. The CDR3 is made up of 16 amino acids. After removal of 10 bases from V and 0 bases from J, the junction contained 10 bases not matched to a gene. The CDR3 loop reads CAIRRDRALSGNTIYF. CDR3 coding DNA: TGTGCCATACGGCGGGACAGGGCCCTCTCTGGAAACACCATATATTTT.

This chain connects TRBV7-8 to TRBJ1-1; tentatively, D is TRBD1 (6 bases). V dropped 10 bases and J dropped 4 bases, with 16 bases sitting between them. This CDR3 has 13 residues. CDR1 SGHVS and CDR2 FQNEAQ come from the germline V gene. CDR3 DNA sequence: TGTGCCACCGATCGAACAGGGACCACTGAAGCTTTCTTT. Amino acids: CATDRTGTTEAFF. The variable domain in full, completed from reference TRBV7-8 and TRBJ1-1, reads GAGVSQSPRYKVAKRGQDVALRCDPISGHVSLFWYQQALGQGPEFLTYFQNEAQLDKSGLPSDRFFAERPEGSVSTLKIQRTQQEDSAVYLCATDRTGTTEAFFGQGTRLTVV.

The rearrangement joins TRBV10-3 to TRBJ2-7; 11 nucleotides match TRBD2. CDR3 size: 14 residues. V was clipped by 3 bases and J by 3 bases; unmatched bases: 1. Germline V gene lookup returns CDR1 ENHRY and CDR2 SYGVKD. CDR3 sequence: CAISDGLAGYEQYF. The CDR3 nucleotides are TGTGCCATCAGTGACGGACTAGCGGGCTACGAGCAGTACTTC.

This clone is a singleton in its sample. CDR3 coding DNA: TGCGCCAGCAGCGCCCCGGGACTCTCAACGACCTACGAGCAGTACTTC. It codes for CASSAPGLSTTYEQYF. This rearrangement joins TRBV5-1 to TRBJ2-7; D is possibly TRBD2 (6 bases). Germline-derived CDR1 and CDR2 are SGHRS and YFSETQ. The CDR3 contains 16 residues. V lost 4 bases, J lost 2 bases, and 19 bases lay in between.

The CDR3: CASGGGLAGAVTGELFF. DNA of the CDR3: TGTGCCAGCGGAGGGGGACTAGCGGGGGCAGTCACCGGGGAGCTGTTTTTT. V is TRBV28 and J is TRBJ2-2, with 14 positions matching TRBD2. Germline values: CDR1 MDHEN, CDR2 SYDVKM. The CDR3 covers 17 residues. J lost 4 bases, V lost 8 bases, and 9 bases had no gene match.

The rearrangement uses TRBV25-1 and TRBJ2-1; perhaps TRBD1 as D (6 bases). Germline CDR1 and CDR2: MGHDK and SYGVNS. The CDR3 has 15 residues. Between the trimmed V and J ends, which lost 7 bases and 16 bases, there was a span of 29 bases. The CDR3, as DNA: TGTGCCAGCATTCGACAAAAGGACAGCCCCAAAAAGAGATTCTTC. As protein: CASIRQKDSPKKRFF.

The chain links TRBV18 to TRBJ2-1, with TRBD2 as a possible D gene (6 bases). V was pared by 8 bases and J by 5 bases, with 22 bases between. Germline CDR1 reads KGHSH; CDR2 reads LQKENI. This CDR3 is 16 amino acids long. In nucleotides, the CDR3 is TGTGCCAGCCTGGAGGATGACGGGAGCTACCACAATGAGCAGTTCTTC. This gives the protein CASLEDDGSYHNEQFF.

The CDR3 loop is CASSEGGLAGRETQYF. The DNA of the CDR3 is TGTGCCAGCAGCGAGGGGGGACTAGCGGGGCGGGAGACCCAGTACTTC. V and J are TRBV9 and TRBJ2-5; 13 nucleotides align to TRBD2. Germline trimming cut 3 bases from V and 5 bases from J; bases unmatched to any gene: 7. This CDR3 is 16 amino acids long. CDR1 SGDLS and CDR2 YYNGEE come from the germline V gene. Using reference TRBV9 and TRBJ2-5 for the parts outside the CDR3, the full variable domain is DSGVTQTPKHLITATGQRVTLRCSPRSGDLSVYWYQQSLDQGLQFLIQYYNGEERAKGNILERFSAQQFPDLHSELNLSSLELGDSALYFCASSEGGLAGRETQYFGPGTRLLVL.

The V and J genes are TRBV19 and TRBJ1-2, with 8 bases matching TRBD1. This CDR3 is built from 14 residues. Germline values: CDR1 LNHDA, CDR2 SQIVND (reference sequence). V shed 3 bases, J shed 8 bases, and the junction held 8 bases outside the gene matches. The CDR3 is CASSIEDRVGGYTF. The CDR3 region has the DNA TGTGCCAGTAGTATCGAGGACAGGGTGGGCGGCTACACCTTC.

J is TRBJ1-5 and V is TRBV15; 10 bases map to TRBD1. V shed 0 bases and J 7 bases; nucleotides not matched to a gene: 6. Germline V CDR1 and CDR2: LNHNV, YYDKDF (reference sequence). The CDR3 runs to 16 residues. This chain's CDR3 is CATSRDGTGALQPQHF. CDR3 nucleotide sequence: TGTGCCACCAGCAGAGATGGGACAGGGGCCCTCCAGCCCCAGCATTTT.

The chain is built from TRBV13 and TRBJ1-1, with TRBD1 matching over 7 bases. Germline CDR1 is PRHDT and CDR2 is FYEKMQ (reference sequence). This CDR3 spans 13 amino acids. V lost 2 bases, J lost 10 bases, and 7 bases stayed unmatched. The DNA of the CDR3 is TGTGCCAGCAGCTTAAAAACAGGGGATGGAGCTTTCTTT. Amino acids: CASSLKTGDGAFF.

Notes on this clone: The junction and the germline gene differ at one end; a read error may be behind it. The V gene is TRBV27, the J gene TRBJ2-7; TRBD1 agrees at 9 bases. The CDR3 totals 14 residues. The germline V gene has CDR1 MNHEY and CDR2 SMNVEV (reference sequence). The CDR3: CASSLGDRVSVLGF. In DNA form, the CDR3 reads TGTGCCAGCAGTTTAGGGGACAGGGTGAGTGTTTTGGGCTTC.

The chain joins TRBV4-2 to TRBJ2-2; D gene uncertain. This CDR3 is built from 13 residues. V was pared by 3 bases and J by 6 bases, with 8 bases between. Germline CDR1 is LGHNA and CDR2 is YNFKEQ. The CDR3 coding sequence is TGTGCCAGCAGCCATTTCTCGGCCGGGGAGCTGTTTTTT. The encoded protein is CASSHFSAGELFF.